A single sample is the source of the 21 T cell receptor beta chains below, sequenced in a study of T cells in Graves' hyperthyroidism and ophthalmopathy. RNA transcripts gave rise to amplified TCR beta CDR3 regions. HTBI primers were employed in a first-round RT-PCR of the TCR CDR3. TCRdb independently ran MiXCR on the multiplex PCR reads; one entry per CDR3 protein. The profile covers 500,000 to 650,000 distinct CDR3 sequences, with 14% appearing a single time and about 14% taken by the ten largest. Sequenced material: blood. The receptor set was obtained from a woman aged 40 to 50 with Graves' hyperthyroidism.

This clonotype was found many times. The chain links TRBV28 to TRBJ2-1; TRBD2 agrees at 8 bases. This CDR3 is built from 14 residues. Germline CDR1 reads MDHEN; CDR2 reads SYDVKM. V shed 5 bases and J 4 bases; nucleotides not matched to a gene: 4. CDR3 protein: CASSERGSYNEQFF. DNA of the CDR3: TGTGCCAGCAGTGAGCGGGGGTCTTACAATGAGCAGTTCTTC.

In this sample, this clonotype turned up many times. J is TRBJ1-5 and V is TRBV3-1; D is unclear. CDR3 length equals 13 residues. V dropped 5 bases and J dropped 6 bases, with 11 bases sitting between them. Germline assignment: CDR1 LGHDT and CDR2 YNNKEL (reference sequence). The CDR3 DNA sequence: TGTGCCAGCAGCTACCTTGGGCGTCAGCCCCAGCATTTT. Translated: CASSYLGRQPQHF.

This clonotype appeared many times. CDR3: CAWETVSTDTQYF. The CDR3 DNA is TGTGCCTGGGAGACCGTAAGCACAGATACGCAGTATTTT. The chain couples TRBV30 to TRBJ2-3; D not resolved. There are 13 residues in the CDR3. Germline CDR1 is GTSNPN and CDR2 is SVGIG (reference sequence). V was trimmed by 5 bases and J by 0 bases, leaving 9 bases between them. Based on the CDR3 plus reference TRBV30 and TRBJ2-3, the full variable domain is SQTIHQWPATLVQPVGSPLSLECTVEGTSNPNLYWYRQAAGRGLQLLFYSVGIGQISSEVPQNLSASRPQDRQFILSSKKLLLSDSGFYLCAWETVSTDTQYFGPGTRLTVL.

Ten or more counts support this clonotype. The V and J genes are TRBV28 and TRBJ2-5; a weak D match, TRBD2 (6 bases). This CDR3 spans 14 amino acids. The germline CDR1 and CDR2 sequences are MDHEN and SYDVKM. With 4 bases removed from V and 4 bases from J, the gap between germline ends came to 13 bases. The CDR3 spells CASSSGVWRETQYF. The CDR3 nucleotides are TGTGCCAGCAGTTCGGGAGTGTGGAGAGAGACCCAGTACTTC.

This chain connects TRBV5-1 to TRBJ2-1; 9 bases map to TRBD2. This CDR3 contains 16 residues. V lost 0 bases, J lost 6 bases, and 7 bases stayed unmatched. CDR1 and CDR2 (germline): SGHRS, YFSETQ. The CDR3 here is CASSLVSSGRINEQFF. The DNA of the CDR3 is TGCGCCAGCAGCTTGGTATCCAGCGGGAGGATCAATGAGCAGTTCTTC.

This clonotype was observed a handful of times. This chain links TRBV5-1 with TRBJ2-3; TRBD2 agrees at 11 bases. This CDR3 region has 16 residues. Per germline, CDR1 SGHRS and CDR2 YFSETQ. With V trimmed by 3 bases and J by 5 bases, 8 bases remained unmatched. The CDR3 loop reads CASSYGSGRAGDTQYF. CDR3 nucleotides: TGCGCCAGCAGCTATGGTAGCGGGAGGGCCGGAGATACGCAGTATTTT.

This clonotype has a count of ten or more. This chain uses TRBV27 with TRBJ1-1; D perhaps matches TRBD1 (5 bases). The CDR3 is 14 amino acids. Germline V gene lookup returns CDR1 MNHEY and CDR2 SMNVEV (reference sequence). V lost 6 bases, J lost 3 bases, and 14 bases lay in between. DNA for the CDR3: TGTGCCAGCAGCGTGGGGCGGTCGGACACTGAAGCTTTCTTT. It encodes CASSVGRSDTEAFF.

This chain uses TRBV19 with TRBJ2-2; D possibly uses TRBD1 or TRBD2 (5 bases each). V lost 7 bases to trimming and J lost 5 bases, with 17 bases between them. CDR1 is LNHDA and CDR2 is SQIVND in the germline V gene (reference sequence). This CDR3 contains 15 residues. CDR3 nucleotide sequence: TGTGCCAGTAACCCTCCCGGGACGGTAACCGGGGAGCTGTTTTTT. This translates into CASNPPGTVTGELFF.

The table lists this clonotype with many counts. The CDR3 region has the DNA TGTGCCACGCGACACTCCGGGACAGGATACAATGAGCAGTTCTTC. Translation: CATRHSGTGYNEQFF. This chain joins TRBV24-1 and TRBJ2-1, with 8 bases aligning to TRBD1. V gave up 10 bases and J gave up 4 bases; unmatched junction bases: 11. The germline CDR1 and CDR2 sequences are KGHDR and SFDVKD. The CDR3 length is 15 residues.

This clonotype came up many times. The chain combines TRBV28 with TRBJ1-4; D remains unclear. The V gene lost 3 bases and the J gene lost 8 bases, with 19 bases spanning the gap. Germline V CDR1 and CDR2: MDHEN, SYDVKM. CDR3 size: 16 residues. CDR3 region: CASSFEGLLKQEKLFF. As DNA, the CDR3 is TGTGCCAGCAGTTTCGAGGGTCTCTTGAAGCAGGAAAAACTGTTTTTT.

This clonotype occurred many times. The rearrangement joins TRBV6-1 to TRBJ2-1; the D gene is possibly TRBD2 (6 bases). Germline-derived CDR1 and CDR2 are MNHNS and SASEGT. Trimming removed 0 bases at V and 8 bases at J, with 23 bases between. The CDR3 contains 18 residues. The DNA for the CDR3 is TGTGCCAGCAGTGAAGCCCGCCCCCGGCGGAGGGGTAAGGATGAGCAGTTCTTC. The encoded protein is CASSEARPRRRGKDEQFF.

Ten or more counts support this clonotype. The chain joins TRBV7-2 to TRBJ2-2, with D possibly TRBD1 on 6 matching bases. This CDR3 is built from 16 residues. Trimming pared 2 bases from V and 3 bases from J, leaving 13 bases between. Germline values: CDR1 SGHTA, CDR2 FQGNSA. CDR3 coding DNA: TGTGCCAGCAGCTTACAAGGGGGATTCGACACCGGGGAGCTGTTTTTT. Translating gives CASSLQGGFDTGELFF.

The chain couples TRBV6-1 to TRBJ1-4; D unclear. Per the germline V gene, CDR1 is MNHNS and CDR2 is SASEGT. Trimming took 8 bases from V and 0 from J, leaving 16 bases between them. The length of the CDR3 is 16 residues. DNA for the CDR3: TGTGCCAGCCTCCCCTGGGCAGGATCAACTAATGAAAAACTGTTTTTT. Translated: CASLPWAGSTNEKLFF.

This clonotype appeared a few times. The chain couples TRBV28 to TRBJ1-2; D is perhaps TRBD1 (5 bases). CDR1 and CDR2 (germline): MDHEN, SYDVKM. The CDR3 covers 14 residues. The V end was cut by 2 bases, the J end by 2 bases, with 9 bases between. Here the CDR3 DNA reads TGTGCCAGCAGTTTAGACAGACCCAACTATGGCTACACCTTC. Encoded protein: CASSLDRPNYGYTF.

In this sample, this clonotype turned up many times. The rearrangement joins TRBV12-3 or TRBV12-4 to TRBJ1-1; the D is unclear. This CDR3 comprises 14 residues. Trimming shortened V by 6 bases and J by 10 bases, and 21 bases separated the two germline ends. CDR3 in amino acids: CASSPLGVNSGAFF. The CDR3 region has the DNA TGTGCCAGCAGCCCCCTGGGTGTGAACAGTGGAGCTTTCTTT.

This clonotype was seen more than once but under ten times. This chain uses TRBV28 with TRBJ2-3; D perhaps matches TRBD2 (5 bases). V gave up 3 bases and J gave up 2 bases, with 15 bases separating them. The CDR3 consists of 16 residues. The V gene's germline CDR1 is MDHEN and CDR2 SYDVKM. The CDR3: CASSFGNGVLTDTQYF. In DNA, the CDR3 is TGTGCCAGCAGTTTTGGAAACGGGGTCCTCACAGATACGCAGTATTTT.

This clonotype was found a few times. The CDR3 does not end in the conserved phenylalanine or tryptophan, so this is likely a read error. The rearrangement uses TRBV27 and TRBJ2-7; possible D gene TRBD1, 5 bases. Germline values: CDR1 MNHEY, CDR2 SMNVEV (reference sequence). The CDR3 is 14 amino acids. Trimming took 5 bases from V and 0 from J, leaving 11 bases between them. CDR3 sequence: CASSPLTGSYEQYL. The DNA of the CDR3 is TGTGCCAGCAGTCCCCTAACAGGCTCCTACGAGCAGTACCTC.

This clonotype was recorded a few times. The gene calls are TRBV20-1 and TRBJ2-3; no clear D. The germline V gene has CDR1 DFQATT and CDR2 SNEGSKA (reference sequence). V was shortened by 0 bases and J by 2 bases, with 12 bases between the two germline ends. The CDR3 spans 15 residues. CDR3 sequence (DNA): TGCAGTGCTAGAGATACGGAAGCGATCACAGATACGCAGTATTTT. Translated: CSARDTEAITDTQYF.

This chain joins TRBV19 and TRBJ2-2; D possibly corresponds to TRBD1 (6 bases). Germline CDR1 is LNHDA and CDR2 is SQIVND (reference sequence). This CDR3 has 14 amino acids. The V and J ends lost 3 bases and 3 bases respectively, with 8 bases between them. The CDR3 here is CASSMNRDTGELFF. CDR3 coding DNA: TGTGCCAGTAGTATGAACAGGGACACCGGGGAGCTGTTTTTT.

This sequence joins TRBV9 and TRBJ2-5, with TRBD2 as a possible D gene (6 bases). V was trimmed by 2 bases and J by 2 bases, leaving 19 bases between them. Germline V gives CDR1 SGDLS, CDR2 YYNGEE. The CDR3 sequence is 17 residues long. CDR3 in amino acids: CASSVGVSGGSQETQYF. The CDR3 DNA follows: TGTGCCAGCAGCGTGGGGGTTAGCGGTGGCTCACAAGAGACCCAGTACTTC.

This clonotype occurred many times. CDR3 amino acids: CASKTAREQFF. For the CDR3, the DNA is TGTGCCAGTAAGACAGCACGTGAGCAGTTCTTC. The J gene is TRBJ2-1, the V gene TRBV7-8, with TRBD1 as a possible D gene (5 bases). There are 11 residues in the CDR3. Germline V lookup: CDR1 SGHVS, CDR2 FQNEAQ. V lost 9 bases, J lost 9 bases, and 12 bases lay in between.